This section outlines one T cell receptor beta chain sequence together with its context. What it recognizes is unknown. The data were taken from a study of T cell responses to AZD1222 COVID-19 vaccine. Study-level results: Among spike-specific TCRs, nearly half reportedly target unmutated variant regions. Samples come after the peak T cell response, not at day 14. Two AZD1222 administrations were followed by greater Spike-specific TCR breadth and depth.

The data were produced by immunoSEQ multiplex PCR, yet TCRdb's version contains in-frame clones alone and is incomplete. The table has 100,000 to 150,000 clones, about 85% seen once. The source was peripheral blood, collected on day 0 of AZD1222 vaccination. The sequence was obtained from an adult in good health.

CDR3 residues: CASSLHGRQNTEAFF. DNA for the CDR3: TGTGCCAGCAGCCTACATGGCAGACAGAACACTGAAGCTTTCTTT. The V call is TRBV14, the J call TRBJ1-1; D remains ambiguous. The CDR3 is 15 residues long. V gave up 4 bases and J gave up 1 base, with 13 bases separating them. Germline V gene lookup returns CDR1 SGHDN and CDR2 FVKESK.